These 16 T cell receptor beta chains were sequenced from one sample in a study of breast tumors, draining lymph nodes, adjacent tissues. The lymph nodes were axillary draining lymph nodes from breast cancer patients. One entry per CDR3 protein results from TCRdb running MiXCR on the multiplex PCR reads. The data contain approximately 210,000 distinct CDR3 sequences, less than 40% of them singletons. Sequencing input: axillary lymph node tissue. These receptors were taken from a female donor with breast cancer. Some clones in this sample may be carry-over from other donors' samples.

Many counts were recorded for this clonotype. The V and J genes are TRBV24-1 and TRBJ2-3; the D is unclear. Germline V CDR1 and CDR2: KGHDR, SFDVKD. Trimming stripped 9 bases from V and 1 base from J, with 13 bases between. The CDR3 sequence is 14 residues long. CDR3: CATGNPSRTDTQYF. DNA of the CDR3: TGTGCCACCGGTAATCCTTCCCGCACAGATACGCAGTATTTT.

The table lists this clonotype with many counts. The chain is built from TRBV4-2 and TRBJ1-2; 7 nucleotides agree with TRBD1. CDR1 and CDR2 from the germline V gene are LGHNA and YNFKEQ. Trimming removed 3 bases from V and 1 base from J; junction bases left unmatched: 5. The CDR3 runs 15 residues. CDR3 amino acids: CASSQGRDSNYGYTF. The CDR3 region has the DNA TGTGCCAGCAGCCAGGGACGGGACAGTAACTATGGCTACACCTTC.

The DNA of the CDR3 is TGTGCTAGCCGGGACTCCTACGAGCAGTACTTC. Translating gives CASRDSYEQYF. The chain employs TRBV7-7 and TRBJ2-7; D might be TRBD2 (5 bases). The germline V gene has CDR1 SSHAT and CDR2 FNYEAQ (reference sequence). The CDR3 spans 11 residues.

As regards this clonotype: A single base separates this from a much larger clone, so it may be a read error. The chain employs TRBV20-1 and TRBJ2-5, with 10 bases lining up with TRBD2. There are 15 residues in the CDR3. The germline CDR1 and CDR2 sequences are DFQATT and SNEGSKA (reference sequence). CDR3 DNA: TGCAGTGTTAGATCTCCCAGCGGGGGGGATGAGACCCAGTACTTC. Amino acids: CSVRSPSGGDETQYF.

This clonotype appeared many times. The chain recombines TRBV12-3 or TRBV12-4 with TRBJ2-7, with TRBD1 as a possible D gene (6 bases). CDR3 length: 13 amino acids. V was trimmed by 5 bases and J by 1 base, leaving 9 bases between them. This chain's CDR3 is CASSPDRSYEQYF. CDR3 nucleotide sequence: TGTGCCAGCAGTCCGGACAGATCCTACGAGCAGTACTTC.

This clonotype was counted ten times or more. The chain has TRBV4-3 and TRBJ2-5, with TRBD2 matching over 14 bases. The CDR3 totals 15 residues. V dropped 1 base and J dropped 10; count of bases not matched to a gene: 5. Germline CDR1 is LGHNA and CDR2 is YSLEER. CDR3 residues: CASSQGLAGGRNQYF. CDR3 coding DNA: TGCGCCAGCAGCCAAGGACTAGCGGGGGGGCGGAACCAGTACTTC.

This clonotype was observed at least ten times. The rearrangement uses TRBV20-1 and TRBJ1-6; 8 nucleotides agree with TRBD1. After removal of 5 bases from V and 0 bases from J, the junction contained 9 bases not matched to a gene. Germline values: CDR1 DFQATT, CDR2 SNEGSKA (reference sequence). The CDR3 has 17 amino acids. CDR3 nucleotide sequence: TGCAGTGCTCTGCGACAGGGGAACCCCTCCTATAATTCACCCCTCCACTTT. The encoded protein is CSALRQGNPSYNSPLHF.

Many counts were recorded for this clonotype. This chain uses TRBV20-1 with TRBJ1-5; tentatively, D is TRBD1 (5 bases). V lost 3 bases and J 3 bases, leaving 15 bases between the germline ends. CDR1 is DFQATT and CDR2 is SNEGSKA in the germline V gene (reference sequence). The CDR3 totals 15 residues. CDR3 bases: TGCAGTGCTAGTCGTCAGGGAAACGCCAATCAGCCCCAGCATTTT. This encodes CSASRQGNANQPQHF.

The chain links TRBV6-5 to TRBJ1-6; weak D call: TRBD1 (5 bases). Germline V lookup: CDR1 MNHEY, CDR2 SVGAGI. V was cut by 2 bases and J by 10 bases, with 6 bases left in between. This CDR3 comprises 12 residues. The CDR3 protein is CASSYGGSPLHF. Written as DNA, the CDR3 is TGTGCCAGCAGTTACGGGGGGTCACCCCTCCACTTT.

This clonotype appeared many times. This chain connects TRBV30 to TRBJ1-2; the D gene is possibly TRBD1 (5 bases). Germline CDR1 GTSNPN, CDR2 SVGIG (reference sequence). CDR3 size: 12 residues. The V end was cut by 0 bases, the J end by 8 bases, with 10 bases between. The CDR3 DNA reads as TGTGCCTGGAGTGTTGGGGGGGTCGGCTACACCTTC. Amino acid sequence: CAWSVGGVGYTF.

The chain carries TRBV7-9 and TRBJ1-4, with a weak D call TRBD1 (6 bases). The CDR3 length is 14 residues. With 3 bases removed from V and 7 bases from J, the gap between germline ends came to 12 bases. Looked up from germline, CDR1 is SEHNR and CDR2 is FQNEAQ (reference sequence). This CDR3 reads CASSLGRGGEKLFF. CDR3 nucleotide sequence: TGTGCCAGCAGCTTGGGCAGGGGAGGTGAAAAACTGTTTTTT.

This clonotype was detected many times. The chain links TRBV2 to TRBJ2-6; a weak D match, TRBD2 (5 bases). The CDR3 has 16 residues. CDR1 and CDR2 (germline): SNHLY, FYNNEI. Trimming pared 5 bases from V and 0 bases from J, leaving 11 bases between. The CDR3 DNA reads TGTGCCAGCAGTTTGGACGGAGGCTCTGGGGCCAACGTCCTGACTTTC. This translates into CASSLDGGSGANVLTF.

This clonotype occurred many times. The J gene is TRBJ1-4, the V gene TRBV12-3 or TRBV12-4, with TRBD1 matching 8 bases. The CDR3 loop spans 15 amino acids. The J segment lost 2 bases and the V segment lost 5 bases, leaving 4 bases of the junction unmatched. CDR3 sequence reads: CASSTGGFTNEKLFF. CDR3 sequence (DNA): TGTGCCAGCAGTACAGGGGGATTTACTAATGAAAAACTGTTTTTT.

This clonotype was detected ten times or more. The rearrangement links TRBV19 to TRBJ1-4; D remains ambiguous. Germline CDR1 LNHDA, CDR2 SQIVND (reference sequence). This CDR3 has 15 residues. V lost 5 bases to trimming and J lost 4 bases, with 14 bases between them. CDR3: CASSPSGLHNEKLFF. CDR3 in DNA: TGTGCCAGTAGTCCCTCCGGGCTTCATAATGAAAAACTGTTTTTT.

This clonotype occurred a few times. The chain links TRBV7-3 to TRBJ2-1; D not resolved. Per germline, CDR1 SGHTA and CDR2 FQGTGA. Deletions cut 2 bases from V and 12 bases from J, with 14 bases between. The CDR3 has 13 amino acids. CDR3 amino acids: CASSLEPRQPQFF. In DNA, the CDR3 is TGTGCCAGCAGCTTAGAACCGAGACAACCGCAGTTCTTC.

This clonotype appeared many times. The V call is TRBV15, the J call TRBJ2-5; D is tentatively TRBD1 or TRBD2 (5 bases each). The length of the CDR3 is 15 residues. CDR1 and CDR2 (germline): LNHNV, YYDKDF (reference sequence). V lost 0 bases, J lost 2 bases, and 10 bases lay in between. The CDR3 region has the DNA TGTGCCACCAGCAGAGACGGGGCCAGACAAGAGACCCAGTACTTC. Amino acid sequence: CATSRDGARQETQYF.